The text below deals with one TCR beta chain. This sample was taken from a study of blood T cell repertoires in COVID-19. Study-wide context: Whether acute or convalescent, the COVID-19 samples came from the United States, Italy and Spain.

Germline CDR1 reads SGHRS; CDR2 reads YFSETQ. Losses at the gene ends were 1 base for V and 3 bases for J; bases not matched to a gene: 6. CDR3 length: 15 residues. Libraries were prepared by immunoSEQ multiplex PCR; TCRdb keeps only in-frame clonotypes and omits some of them. This sample has roughly 370,000 clones, with about 86% found just once. This clonotype originated in a woman in her forties or fifties who had recovered from COVID-19. The chain uses TRBV5-1 and TRBJ1-1; 7 bases are shared with TRBD1. Sequences were obtained from PBMCs or T cells enriched from blood (not recorded which). The CDR3 DNA sequence: TGCGCCAGCAGCTTGTTAACCACAGGGGACACTGAAGCTTTCTTT. Translation: CASSLLTTGDTEAFF.